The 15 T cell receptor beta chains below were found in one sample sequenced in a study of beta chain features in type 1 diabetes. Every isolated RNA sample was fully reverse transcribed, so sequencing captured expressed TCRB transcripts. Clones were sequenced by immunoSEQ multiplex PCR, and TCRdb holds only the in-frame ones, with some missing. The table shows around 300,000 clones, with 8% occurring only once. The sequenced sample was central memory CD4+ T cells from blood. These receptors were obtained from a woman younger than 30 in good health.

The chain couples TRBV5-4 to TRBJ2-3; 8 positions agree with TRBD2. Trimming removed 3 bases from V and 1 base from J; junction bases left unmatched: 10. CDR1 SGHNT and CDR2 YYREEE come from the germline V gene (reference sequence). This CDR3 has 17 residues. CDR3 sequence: CASSWTRGGRGTDTQYF. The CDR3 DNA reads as TGTGCCAGCAGCTGGACCCGGGGGGGCAGAGGCACAGATACGCAGTATTTT. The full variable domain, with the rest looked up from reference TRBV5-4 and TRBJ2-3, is ETGVTQSPTHLIKTRGQQVTLRCSSQSGHNTVSWYQQALGQGPQFIFQYYREEENGRGNFPPRFSGLQFPNYSSELNVNALELDDSALYLCASSWTRGGRGTDTQYFGPGTRLTVL.

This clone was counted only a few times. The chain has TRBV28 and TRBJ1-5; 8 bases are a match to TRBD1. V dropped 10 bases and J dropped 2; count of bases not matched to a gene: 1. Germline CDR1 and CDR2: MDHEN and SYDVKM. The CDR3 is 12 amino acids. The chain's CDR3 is CATDRGNQPQHF. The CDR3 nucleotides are TGTGCCACGGACAGGGGCAATCAGCCCCAGCATTTT.

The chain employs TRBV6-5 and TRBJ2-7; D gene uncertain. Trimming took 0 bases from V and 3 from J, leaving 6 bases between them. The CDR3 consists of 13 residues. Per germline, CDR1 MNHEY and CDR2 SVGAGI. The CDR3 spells CASSYSLGYEQYV. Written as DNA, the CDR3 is TGTGCCAGCAGTTACTCGTTGGGCTACGAGCAGTACGTC.

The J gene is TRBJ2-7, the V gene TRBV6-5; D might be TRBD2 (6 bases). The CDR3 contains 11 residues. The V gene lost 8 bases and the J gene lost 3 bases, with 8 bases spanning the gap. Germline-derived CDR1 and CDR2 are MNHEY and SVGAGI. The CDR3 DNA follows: TGTGCCAGCCGGGAGTTCTACGAGCAGTACTTC. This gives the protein CASREFYEQYF.

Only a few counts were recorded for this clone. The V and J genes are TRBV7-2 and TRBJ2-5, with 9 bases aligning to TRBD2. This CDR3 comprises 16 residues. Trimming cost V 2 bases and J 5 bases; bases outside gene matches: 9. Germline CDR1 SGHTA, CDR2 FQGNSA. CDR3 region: CASSLFLRGGRETQYF. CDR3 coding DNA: TGTGCCAGCAGCTTATTTCTGCGGGGGGGCCGGGAGACCCAGTACTTC.

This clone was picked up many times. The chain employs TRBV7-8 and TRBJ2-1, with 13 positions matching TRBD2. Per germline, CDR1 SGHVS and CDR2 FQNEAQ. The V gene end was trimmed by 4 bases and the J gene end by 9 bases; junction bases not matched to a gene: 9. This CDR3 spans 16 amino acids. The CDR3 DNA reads TGTGCCAGCAGCTCCAGGACTAGCGGGAGCCTTGGTGAGCAGTTCTTC. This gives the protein CASSSRTSGSLGEQFF. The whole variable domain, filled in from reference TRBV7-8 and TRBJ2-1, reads GAGVSQSPRYKVAKRGQDVALRCDPISGHVSLFWYQQALGQGPEFLTYFQNEAQLDKSGLPSDRFFAERPEGSVSTLKIQRTQQEDSAVYLCASSSRTSGSLGEQFFGPGTRLTVL.

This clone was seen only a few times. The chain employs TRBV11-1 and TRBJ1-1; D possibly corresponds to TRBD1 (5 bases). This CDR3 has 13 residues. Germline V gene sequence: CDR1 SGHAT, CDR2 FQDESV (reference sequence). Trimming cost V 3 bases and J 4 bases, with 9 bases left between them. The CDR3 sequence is CASSLWGGTEAFF. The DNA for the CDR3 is TGTGCCAGCAGCTTGTGGGGGGGCACTGAAGCTTTCTTT.

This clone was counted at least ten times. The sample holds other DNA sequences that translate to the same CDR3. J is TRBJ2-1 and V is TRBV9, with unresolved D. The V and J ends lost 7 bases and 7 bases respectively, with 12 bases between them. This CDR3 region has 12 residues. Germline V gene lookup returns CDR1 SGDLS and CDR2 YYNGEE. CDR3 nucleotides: TGTGCCAGCGGAAGAGTGGGGAATGAGCAGTTCTTC. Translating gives CASGRVGNEQFF.

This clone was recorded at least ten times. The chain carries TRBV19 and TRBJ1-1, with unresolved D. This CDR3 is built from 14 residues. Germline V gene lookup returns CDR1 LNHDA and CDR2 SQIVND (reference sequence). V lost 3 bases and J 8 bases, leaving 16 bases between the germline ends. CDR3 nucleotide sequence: TGTGCCAGTAGTATGGAGCCCGGGAGGAGCGAAGCTTTCTTT. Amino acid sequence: CASSMEPGRSEAFF. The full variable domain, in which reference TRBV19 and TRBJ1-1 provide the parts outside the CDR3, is DGGITQSPKYLFRKEGQNVTLSCEQNLNHDAMYWYRQDPGQGLRLIYYSQIVNDFQKGDIAEGYSVSREKKESFPLTVTSAQKNPTAFYLCASSMEPGRSEAFFGQGTRLTVV.

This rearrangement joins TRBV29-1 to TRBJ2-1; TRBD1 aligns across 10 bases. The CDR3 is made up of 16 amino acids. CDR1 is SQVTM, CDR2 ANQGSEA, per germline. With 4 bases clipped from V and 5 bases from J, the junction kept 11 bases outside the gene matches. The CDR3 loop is CSVAHPGQGINNEQFF. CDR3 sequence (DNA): TGCAGCGTTGCTCACCCGGGACAGGGGATTAACAATGAGCAGTTCTTC.

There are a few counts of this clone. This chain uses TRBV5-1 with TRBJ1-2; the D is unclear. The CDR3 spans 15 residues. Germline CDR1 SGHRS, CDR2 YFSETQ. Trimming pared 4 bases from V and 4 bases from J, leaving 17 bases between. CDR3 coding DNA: TGCGCCAGCAGCGGCTCGGGATCCTTCACCTATGGCTACACCTTC. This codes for CASSGSGSFTYGYTF.

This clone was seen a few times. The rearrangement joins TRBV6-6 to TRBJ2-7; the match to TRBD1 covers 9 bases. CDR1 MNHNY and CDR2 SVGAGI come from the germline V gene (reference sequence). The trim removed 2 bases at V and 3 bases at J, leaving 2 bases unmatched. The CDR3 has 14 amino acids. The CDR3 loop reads CASSYGTGYYEQYF. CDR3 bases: TGTGCCAGCAGTTACGGGACAGGGTACTACGAGCAGTACTTC.

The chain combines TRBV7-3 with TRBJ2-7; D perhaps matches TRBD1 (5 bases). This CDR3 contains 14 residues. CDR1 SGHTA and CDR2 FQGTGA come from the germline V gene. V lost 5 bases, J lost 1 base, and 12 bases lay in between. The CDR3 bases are TGTGCCAGCAGCCCTGGACACGGATCCTACGAGCAGTACTTC. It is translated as CASSPGHGSYEQYF.

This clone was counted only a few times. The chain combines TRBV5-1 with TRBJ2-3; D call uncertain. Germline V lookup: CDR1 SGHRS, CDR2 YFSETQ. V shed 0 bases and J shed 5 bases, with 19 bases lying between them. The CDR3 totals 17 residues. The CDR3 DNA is TGCGCCAGCAGCTTGGAGTCGCCAGGCCTCGATGGAGATACGCAGTATTTT. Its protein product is CASSLESPGLDGDTQYF.

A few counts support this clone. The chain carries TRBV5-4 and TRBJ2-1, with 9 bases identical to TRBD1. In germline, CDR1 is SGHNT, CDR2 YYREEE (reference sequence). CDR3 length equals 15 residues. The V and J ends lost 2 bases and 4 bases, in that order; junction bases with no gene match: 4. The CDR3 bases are TGTGCCAGCAGCTTTGGGACAGGGACATACAATGAGCAGTTCTTC. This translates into CASSFGTGTYNEQFF.